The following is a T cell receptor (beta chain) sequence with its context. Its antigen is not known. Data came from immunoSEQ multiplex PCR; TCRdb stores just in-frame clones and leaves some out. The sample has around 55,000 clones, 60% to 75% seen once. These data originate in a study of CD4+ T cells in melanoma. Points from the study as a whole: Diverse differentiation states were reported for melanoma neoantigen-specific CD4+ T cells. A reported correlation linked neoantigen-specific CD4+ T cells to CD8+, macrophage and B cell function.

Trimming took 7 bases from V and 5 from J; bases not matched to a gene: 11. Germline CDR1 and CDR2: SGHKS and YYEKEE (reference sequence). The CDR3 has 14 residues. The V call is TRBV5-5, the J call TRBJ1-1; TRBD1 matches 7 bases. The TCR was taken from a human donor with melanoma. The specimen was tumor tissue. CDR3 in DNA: TGTGCCAGCGGCAAGGGGGCGCTGGGGACTGAAGCTTTCTTT. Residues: CASGKGALGTEAFF.